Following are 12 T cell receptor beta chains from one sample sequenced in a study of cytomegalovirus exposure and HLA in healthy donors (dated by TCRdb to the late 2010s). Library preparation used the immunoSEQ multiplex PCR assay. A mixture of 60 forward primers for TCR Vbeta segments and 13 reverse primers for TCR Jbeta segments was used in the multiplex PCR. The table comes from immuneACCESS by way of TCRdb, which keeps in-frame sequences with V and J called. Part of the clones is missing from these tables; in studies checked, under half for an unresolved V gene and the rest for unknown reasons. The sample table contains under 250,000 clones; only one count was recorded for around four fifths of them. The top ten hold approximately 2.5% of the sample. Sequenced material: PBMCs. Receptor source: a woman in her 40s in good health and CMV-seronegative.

The CDR3 is CASSQDFSPRGTGELFF. As DNA, the CDR3 is TGCGCCAGCAGCCAAGATTTTAGTCCCCGAGGGACCGGGGAGCTGTTTTTT. V and J are TRBV4-1 and TRBJ2-2; TRBD2 might be the D (5 bases). Looked up from germline, CDR1 is MGHRA and CDR2 is YSYEKL. The CDR3 extends over 17 amino acids. Trimming pared 0 bases from V and 5 bases from J, leaving 16 bases between.

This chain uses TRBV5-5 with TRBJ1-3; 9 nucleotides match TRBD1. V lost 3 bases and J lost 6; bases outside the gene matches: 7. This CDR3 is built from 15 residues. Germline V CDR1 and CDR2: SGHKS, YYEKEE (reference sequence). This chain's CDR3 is CASSSQGASLNTIYF. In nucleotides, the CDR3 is TGTGCCAGCAGCTCACAGGGGGCGTCCCTAAACACCATATATTTT. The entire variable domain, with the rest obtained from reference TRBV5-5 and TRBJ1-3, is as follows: DAGVTQSPTHLIKTRGQQVTLRCSPISGHKSVSWYQQVLGQGPQFIFQYYEKEERGRGNFPDRFSARQFPNYSSELNVNALLLGDSALYLCASSSQGASLNTIYFGEGSWLTVV.

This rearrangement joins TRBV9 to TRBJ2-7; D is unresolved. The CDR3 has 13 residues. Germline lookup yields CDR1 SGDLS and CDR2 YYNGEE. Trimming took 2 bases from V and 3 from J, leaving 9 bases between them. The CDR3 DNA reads TGTGCCAGCAGCGTTTCCAGGCGCTACGAGCAGTACTTC. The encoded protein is CASSVSRRYEQYF. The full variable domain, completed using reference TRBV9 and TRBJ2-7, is DSGVTQTPKHLITATGQRVTLRCSPRSGDLSVYWYQQSLDQGLQFLIQYYNGEERAKGNILERFSAQQFPDLHSELNLSSLELGDSALYFCASSVSRRYEQYFGPGTRLTVT.

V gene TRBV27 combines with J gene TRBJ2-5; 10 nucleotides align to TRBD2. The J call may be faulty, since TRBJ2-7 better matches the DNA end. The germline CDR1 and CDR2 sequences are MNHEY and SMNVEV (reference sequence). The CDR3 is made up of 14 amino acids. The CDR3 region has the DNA TGTGCCAGCAGTTACCGGACTAGCGGCTACGAGCAGTACTTC. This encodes CASSYRTSGYEQYF.

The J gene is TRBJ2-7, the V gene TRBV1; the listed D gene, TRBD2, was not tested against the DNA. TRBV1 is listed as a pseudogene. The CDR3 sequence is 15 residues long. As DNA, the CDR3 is TGCACCAGCAGCCTACCGGGACTAGGGCCCTTCGAGCAGTACTTC. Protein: CTSSLPGLGPFEQYF.

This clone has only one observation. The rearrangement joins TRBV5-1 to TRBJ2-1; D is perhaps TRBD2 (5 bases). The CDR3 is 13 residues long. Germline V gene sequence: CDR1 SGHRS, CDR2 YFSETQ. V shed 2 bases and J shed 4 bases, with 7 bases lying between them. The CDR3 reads CASSLRTYNEQFF. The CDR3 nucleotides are TGCGCCAGCAGCTTAAGGACTTACAATGAGCAGTTCTTC.

This chain's CDR3 is CASSPLAGERTDTQYF. CDR3 nucleotide sequence: TGTGCCAGCTCACCTTTAGCGGGAGAGAGGACAGATACGCAGTATTTT. This chain joins TRBV18 and TRBJ2-3, with 9 bases matching TRBD2. Looked up from germline, CDR1 is KGHSH and CDR2 is LQKENI. The CDR3 is 16 amino acids. The ends lost 3 bases at V and 3 bases at J; junction bases unmatched: 7.

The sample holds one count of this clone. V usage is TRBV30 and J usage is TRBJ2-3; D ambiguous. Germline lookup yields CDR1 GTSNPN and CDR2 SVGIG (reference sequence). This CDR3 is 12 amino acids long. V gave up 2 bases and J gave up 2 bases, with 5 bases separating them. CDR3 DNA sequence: TGTGCCTGGAGTCAGTCCACAGATACGCAGTATTTT. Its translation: CAWSQSTDTQYF.

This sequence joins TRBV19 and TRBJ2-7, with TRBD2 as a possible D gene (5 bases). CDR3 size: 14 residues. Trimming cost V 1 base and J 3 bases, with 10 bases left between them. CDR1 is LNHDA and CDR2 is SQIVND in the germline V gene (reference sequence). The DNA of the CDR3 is TGTGCCAGTAGTATAGGCTTACTAGGCTACGAGCAGTACTTC. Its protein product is CASSIGLLGYEQYF.

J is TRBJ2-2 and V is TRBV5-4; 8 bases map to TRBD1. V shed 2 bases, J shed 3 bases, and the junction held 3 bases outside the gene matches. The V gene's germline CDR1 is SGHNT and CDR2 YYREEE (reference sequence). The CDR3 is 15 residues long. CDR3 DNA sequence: TGTGCCAGCAGCTTTGACAGGGGATACACCGGGGAGCTGTTTTTT. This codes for CASSFDRGYTGELFF.

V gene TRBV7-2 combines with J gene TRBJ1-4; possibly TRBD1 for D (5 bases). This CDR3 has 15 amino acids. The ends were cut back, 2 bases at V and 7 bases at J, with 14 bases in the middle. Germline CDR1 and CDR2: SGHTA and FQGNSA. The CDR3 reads CASSLTGRGSEKLFF. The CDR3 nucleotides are TGTGCCAGCAGCTTAACGGGGAGGGGCAGTGAAAAACTGTTTTTT.

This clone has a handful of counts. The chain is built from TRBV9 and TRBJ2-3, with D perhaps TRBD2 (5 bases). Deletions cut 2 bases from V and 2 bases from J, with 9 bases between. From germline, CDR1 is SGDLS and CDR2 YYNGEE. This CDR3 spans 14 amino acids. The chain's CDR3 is CASSVGGHTDTQYF. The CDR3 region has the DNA TGTGCCAGCAGCGTCGGCGGGCACACAGATACGCAGTATTTT.